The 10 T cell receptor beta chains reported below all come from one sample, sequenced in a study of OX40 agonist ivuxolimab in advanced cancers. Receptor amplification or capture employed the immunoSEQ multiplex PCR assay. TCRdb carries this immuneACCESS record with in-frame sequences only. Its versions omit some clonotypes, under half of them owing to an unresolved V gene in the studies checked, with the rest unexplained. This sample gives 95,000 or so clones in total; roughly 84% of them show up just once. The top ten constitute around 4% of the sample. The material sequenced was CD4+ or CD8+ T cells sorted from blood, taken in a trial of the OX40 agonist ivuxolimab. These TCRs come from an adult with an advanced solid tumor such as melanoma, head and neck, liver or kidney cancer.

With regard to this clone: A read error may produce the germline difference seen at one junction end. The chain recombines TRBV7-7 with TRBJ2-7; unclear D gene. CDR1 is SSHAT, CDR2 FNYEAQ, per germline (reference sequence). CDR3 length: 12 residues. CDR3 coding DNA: TGTGCTAGCAGCTCCCTTACCTACGAGCAGTACTTC. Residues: CASSSLTYEQYF. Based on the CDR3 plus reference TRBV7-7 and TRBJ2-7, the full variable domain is GAGVSQSPRYKVTKRGQDVTLRCDPISSHATLYWYQQALGQGPEFLTYFNYEAQPDKSGLPSDRFSAERPEGSISTLTIQRTEQRDSAMYRCASSSLTYEQYFGPGTRLTVT.

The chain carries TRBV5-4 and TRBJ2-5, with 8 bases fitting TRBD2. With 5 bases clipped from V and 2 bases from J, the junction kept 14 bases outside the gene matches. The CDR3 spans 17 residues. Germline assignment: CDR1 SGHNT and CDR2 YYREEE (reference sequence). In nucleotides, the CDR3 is TGTGCCAGCAGTCAGGGGAGGAAGACTAGCGCTCAAGAGACCCAGTACTTC. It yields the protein CASSQGRKTSAQETQYF. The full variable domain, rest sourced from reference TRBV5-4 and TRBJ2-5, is ETGVTQSPTHLIKTRGQQVTLRCSSQSGHNTVSWYQQALGQGPQFIFQYYREEENGRGNFPPRFSGLQFPNYSSELNVNALELDDSALYLCASSQGRKTSAQETQYFGPGTRLLVL.

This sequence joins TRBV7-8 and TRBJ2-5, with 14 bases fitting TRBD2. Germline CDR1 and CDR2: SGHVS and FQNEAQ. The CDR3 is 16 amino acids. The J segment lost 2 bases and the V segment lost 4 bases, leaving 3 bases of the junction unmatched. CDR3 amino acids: CASSSGLAGVQETQYF. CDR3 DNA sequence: TGTGCCAGCAGCTCGGGACTAGCGGGAGTTCAAGAGACCCAGTACTTC.

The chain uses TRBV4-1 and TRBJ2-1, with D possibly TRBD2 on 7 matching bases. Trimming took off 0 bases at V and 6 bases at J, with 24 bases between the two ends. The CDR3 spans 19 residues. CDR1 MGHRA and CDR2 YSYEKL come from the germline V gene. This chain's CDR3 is CASSQDGGGGQGSRNEQFF. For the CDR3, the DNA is TGCGCCAGCAGCCAAGATGGGGGGGGCGGGCAAGGGTCGCGCAATGAGCAGTTCTTC.

The CDR3 reads CASSLVLAGGSYEQYF. The CDR3 DNA reads as TGTGCCAGCAGCTTAGTACTAGCGGGAGGGTCCTACGAGCAGTACTTC. The chain joins TRBV7-2 to TRBJ2-5; 13 nucleotides agree with TRBD2. The DNA matches TRBJ2-7 better at its end, which makes the J call doubtful. This CDR3 comprises 16 residues. Germline lookup yields CDR1 SGHTA and CDR2 FQGNSA.

The CDR3 region has the DNA TGTGCCAGCAGTCAGTTGCTGGGATCCACAGATACGCAGTATTTT. Protein: CASSQLLGSTDTQYF. The V gene is TRBV27, the J gene TRBJ2-3; D unclear. The CDR3 is 15 amino acids. V was pared by 5 bases and J by 2 bases, with 14 bases between. The germline gives CDR1 MNHEY, CDR2 SMNVEV (reference sequence).

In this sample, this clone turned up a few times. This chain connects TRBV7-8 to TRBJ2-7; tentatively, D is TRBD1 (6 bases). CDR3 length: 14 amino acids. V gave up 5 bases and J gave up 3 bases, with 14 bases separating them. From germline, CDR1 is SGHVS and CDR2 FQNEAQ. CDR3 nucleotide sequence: TGTGCCAGCAGCCCACCTGACAGGCTCTACGAGCAGTACTTC. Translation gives CASSPPDRLYEQYF.

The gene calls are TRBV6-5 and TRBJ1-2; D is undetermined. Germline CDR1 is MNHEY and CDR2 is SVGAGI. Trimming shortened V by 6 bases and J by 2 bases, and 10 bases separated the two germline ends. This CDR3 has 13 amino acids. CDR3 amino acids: CASSPEPNYGYTF. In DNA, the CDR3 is TGTGCCAGCAGCCCCGAGCCGAACTATGGCTACACCTTC.

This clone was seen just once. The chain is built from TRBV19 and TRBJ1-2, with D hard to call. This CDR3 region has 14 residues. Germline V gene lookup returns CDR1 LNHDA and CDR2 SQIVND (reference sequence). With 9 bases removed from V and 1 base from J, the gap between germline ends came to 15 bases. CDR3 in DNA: TGTGCCAGCAAAACTACACGCTATAACTATGGCTACACCTTC. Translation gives CASKTTRYNYGYTF.

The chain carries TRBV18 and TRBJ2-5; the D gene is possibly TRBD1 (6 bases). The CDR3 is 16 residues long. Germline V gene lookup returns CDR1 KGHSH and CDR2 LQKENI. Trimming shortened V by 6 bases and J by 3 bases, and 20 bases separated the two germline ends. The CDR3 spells CASSVTGGSPEETQYF. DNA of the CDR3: TGTGCCAGCTCCGTCACTGGGGGCAGCCCCGAAGAGACCCAGTACTTC.